This T cell receptor beta chain emerged from a study of cytomegalovirus exposure and HLA in healthy donors. 13 Jbeta primers and 60 Vbeta primers were used for the PCR. Original handling: Per a later analysis, the number of unique TCR beta chains was roughly 83 million, of which around 9.9 million were shared. The repertoire was sequenced with immunoSEQ multiplex PCR; TCRdb's copy has only in-frame clones and lacks some. That table supplies the V and J calls and clone size; D and trimming were determined from the DNA. The sample lists 200,000 to 250,000 clones, 77% occurring once. Germline loops: CDR1 SGHRS, CDR2 YFSETQ. CDR3 size: 13 residues. Trimming removed 4 bases at V and 7 bases at J, with 12 bases between. Note on this clone: Its specificity is not known.

Findings and caveats of the study: There were several of the most significant clusters that appeared linked to common viral pathogens in a later analysis. HLA alleles showed associations with some 17,000 TCR beta sequences in a later analysis, at a 0.05 false discovery rate. Certain indistinguishable V segments, among them TRBV6-2 and TRBV6-3, were excluded.

V usage is TRBV5-1 and J usage is TRBJ2-1; no clear D. The TCR originated in an older woman in good health and CMV-seropositive. Sequenced material: PBMCs. CDR3 sequence: CASSQVVANEQFF. CDR3 nucleotides: TGCGCCAGCAGCCAGGTTGTGGCGAATGAGCAGTTCTTC.